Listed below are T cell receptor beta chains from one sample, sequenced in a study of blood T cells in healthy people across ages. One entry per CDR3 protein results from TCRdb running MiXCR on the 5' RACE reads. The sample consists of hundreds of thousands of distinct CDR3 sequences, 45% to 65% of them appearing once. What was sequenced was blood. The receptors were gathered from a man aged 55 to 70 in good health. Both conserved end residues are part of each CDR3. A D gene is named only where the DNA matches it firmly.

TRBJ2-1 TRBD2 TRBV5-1 TGCGCCAGCAGCTTGCCCCCCGGGGGGACCTACAATGAGCAGTTCTTC CASSLPPGGTYNEQFF
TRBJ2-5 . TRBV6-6 TGTGCCAGCAGCCTTCGGACTGGCGGATCGCAAGAGACCCAGTACTTC CASSLRTGGSQETQYF
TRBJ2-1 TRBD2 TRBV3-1 TGTGCCAGCAGCCAAGGTACGGGGGGGCCCTACAATGAGCAGTTCTTC CASSQGTGGPYNEQFF
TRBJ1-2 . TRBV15 TGTGCCACCAGCAGACCCGCACTAGGGGGGCATGGCTACACCTTC CATSRPALGGHGYTF
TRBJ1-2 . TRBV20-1 TGCAGTGCTAGAGCCGTGAGTCCGGACGGAGCTAACTATGGCTACACCTTC CSARAVSPDGANYGYTF
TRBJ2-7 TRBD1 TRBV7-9 TGTGCCAGCAGCTCCGGGACAGACCGAGAGCAGTACTTC CASSSGTDREQYF
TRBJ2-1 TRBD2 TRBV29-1 TGCAGCGTTGCGGGGGGGCGGTTCGATGAGCAGTTCTTC CSVAGGRFDEQFF
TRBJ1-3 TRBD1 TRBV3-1 TGTGCCAGCAGCCAAGAGGGACAGGGAGGATCTGGAAACACCATATATTTT CASSQEGQGGSGNTIYF
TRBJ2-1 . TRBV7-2 TGTGCCAGCAGCTTACGCTTCCGATACAATGAGCAGTTCTTC CASSLRFRYNEQFF
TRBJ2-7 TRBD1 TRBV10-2 TGCGCCAGCAGTGAGTGGGACAGCTACGAGCAGTACTTC CASSEWDSYEQYF
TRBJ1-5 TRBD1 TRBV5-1 TGCGCCAGCAGCTTGGGTCAGGGGGTCGGCAATCAGCCCCAGCATTTT CASSLGQGVGNQPQHF